The rows below give T cell receptor beta chains drawn from one sample of a study of shared clonotypes between healthy human individuals. Profiling relied on immunoSEQ multiplex PCR, and the TCRdb table lists in-frame clones only, not all of them. The sample records 2.5 million or so clones, around 94% being singletons. The sample was naive CD4+ T cells sorted from blood. The origin of the receptors is a man between 18 and 35 years old in good health. The CDR3 runs from the conserved cysteine through the conserved F or W. Fields, in order: J gene, V gene, CDR3 protein.

j_gene: TRBJ1-1; v_gene: TRBV29-1; CDR3aa: CSVELAVNTEAFF
j_gene: TRBJ2-1; v_gene: TRBV7-2; CDR3aa: CASSPIGTYSYNEQFF
j_gene: TRBJ2-7; v_gene: TRBV4-1; CDR3aa: CASSQTGSSYEQYF
j_gene: TRBJ2-5; v_gene: TRBV2; CDR3aa: CASSPSSGMTETQYF
j_gene: TRBJ1-5; v_gene: TRBV18; CDR3aa: CASSPQGVGNQPQHF
j_gene: TRBJ2-1; v_gene: TRBV6-5; CDR3aa: CASSLVPSNGNEQFF
j_gene: TRBJ1-1; v_gene: TRBV2; CDR3aa: CASTGQGPASAFF
j_gene: TRBJ1-6; v_gene: TRBV4-3; CDR3aa: CASSQLGQGNSPLHF
j_gene: TRBJ1-5; v_gene: TRBV19; CDR3aa: CATGDRGLQPQHF
j_gene: TRBJ1-5; v_gene: TRBV19; CDR3aa: CASSMAGGNQPQHF
j_gene: TRBJ2-5; v_gene: TRBV5-1; CDR3aa: CASSSSSGGLSRQETQYF
j_gene: TRBJ2-7; v_gene: TRBV28; CDR3aa: CASLTGAYEQYF
j_gene: TRBJ1-1; v_gene: TRBV5-1; CDR3aa: CASSTSGGNTEAFF
j_gene: TRBJ1-6; v_gene: TRBV6-4; CDR3aa: CASSDRDARKSSYNSPLHF
j_gene: TRBJ1-5; v_gene: TRBV10-3; CDR3aa: CAIGPGTGLPQHF
j_gene: TRBJ2-5; v_gene: TRBV7-2; CDR3aa: CASSFVGGTQYF
j_gene: TRBJ2-3; v_gene: TRBV4-3; CDR3aa: CASSLGQETDTQYF
j_gene: TRBJ1-2; v_gene: TRBV5-1; CDR3aa: CASSYSRETYGYTF
j_gene: TRBJ2-5; v_gene: TRBV19; CDR3aa: CASKDTGQETQYF
j_gene: TRBJ2-3; v_gene: TRBV5-1; CDR3aa: CASSLETSGLDTQYF
j_gene: TRBJ1-4; v_gene: TRBV5-1; CDR3aa: CASSWDSNEKLFF
j_gene: TRBJ1-6; v_gene: TRBV28; CDR3aa: CASSWGGFNSPLHF
j_gene: TRBJ2-5; v_gene: TRBV7-9; CDR3aa: CASSLGAETQYF
j_gene: TRBJ2-2; v_gene: TRBV6-4; CDR3aa: CASIRLAAGELFF
j_gene: TRBJ2-5; v_gene: TRBV5-4; CDR3aa: CAGRSKRGENQETQYF
j_gene: TRBJ2-5; v_gene: TRBV7-9; CDR3aa: CASSPLQTSYQETHYF
j_gene: TRBJ2-1; v_gene: TRBV5-1; CDR3aa: CASSPQGPTGYNEQFF
j_gene: TRBJ1-2; v_gene: TRBV5-1; CDR3aa: CASSSGTLYGYTF
j_gene: TRBJ2-1; v_gene: TRBV5-6; CDR3aa: CASSWGQFDEQFF
j_gene: TRBJ1-5; v_gene: TRBV5-1; CDR3aa: CASSLGTEYNQPQHF
j_gene: TRBJ1-2; v_gene: TRBV5-1; CDR3aa: CASSFGTGDGYTF
j_gene: TRBJ2-7; v_gene: TRBV6-5; CDR3aa: CASSKGYEQYF
j_gene: TRBJ1-2; v_gene: TRBV6-6; CDR3aa: CASSRGGDYGYTF
j_gene: TRBJ1-1; v_gene: TRBV7-9; CDR3aa: CASSSYTGTRSGTEAFF
j_gene: TRBJ1-4; v_gene: TRBV5-4; CDR3aa: CASSITGGGEKLFF
j_gene: TRBJ1-6; v_gene: TRBV9; CDR3aa: CASSVGPAGGNSPLHF
j_gene: TRBJ2-3; v_gene: TRBV6-1; CDR3aa: CASSEVLDTQYF
j_gene: TRBJ1-3; v_gene: TRBV4-1; CDR3aa: CASSQARPGSSGNTIYF
j_gene: TRBJ2-1; v_gene: TRBV18; CDR3aa: CASSPEVSSYNEQFF
j_gene: TRBJ2-5; v_gene: TRBV7-9; CDR3aa: CASSLLGQGAGETQYF